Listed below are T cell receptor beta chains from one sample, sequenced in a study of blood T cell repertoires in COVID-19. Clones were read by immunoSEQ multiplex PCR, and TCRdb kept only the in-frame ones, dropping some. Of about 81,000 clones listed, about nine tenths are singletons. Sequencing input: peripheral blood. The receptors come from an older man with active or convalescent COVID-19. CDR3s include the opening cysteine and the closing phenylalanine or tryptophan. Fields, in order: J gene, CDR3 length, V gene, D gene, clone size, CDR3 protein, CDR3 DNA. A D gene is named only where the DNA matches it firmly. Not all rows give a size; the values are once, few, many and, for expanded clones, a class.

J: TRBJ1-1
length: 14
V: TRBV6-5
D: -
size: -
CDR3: CASTMSLEGTEAFF
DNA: TGTGCCAGCACCATGAGCCTAGAGGGCACTGAAGCTTTCTTT

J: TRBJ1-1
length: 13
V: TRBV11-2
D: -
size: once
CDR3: CASSFDMNTEAFF
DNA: TGTGCCAGCAGCTTTGACATGAACACTGAAGCTTTCTTT

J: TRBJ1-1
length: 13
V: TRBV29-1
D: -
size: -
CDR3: CSVEEGGVTEAFF
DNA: TGCAGCGTTGAAGAGGGGGGTGTCACTGAAGCTTTCTTT

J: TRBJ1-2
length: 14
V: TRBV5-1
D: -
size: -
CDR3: CASSLWAGHYGYTF
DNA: TGCGCCAGCAGCTTGTGGGCAGGCCATTATGGCTACACCTTC

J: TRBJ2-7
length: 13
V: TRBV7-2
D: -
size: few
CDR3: CASSTSHQNEQYF
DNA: TGTGCCAGCAGCACATCGCATCAGAACGAGCAGTACTTC

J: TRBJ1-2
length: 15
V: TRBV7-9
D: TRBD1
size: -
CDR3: CASSFLGGQGRGYTF
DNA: TGTGCCAGCAGCTTTTTAGGGGGACAGGGACGTGGCTACACCTTC

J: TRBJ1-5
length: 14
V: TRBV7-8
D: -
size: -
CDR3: CASSRTNSNQPQHF
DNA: TGTGCCAGCAGCCGCACAAATAGCAATCAGCCCCAGCATTTT

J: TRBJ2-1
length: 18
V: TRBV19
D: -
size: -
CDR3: CASCSLTPGEQSYNEQFF
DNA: TGTGCCAGCTGTTCCCTCACCCCAGGGGAGCAGTCCTACAATGAGCAGTTCTTC

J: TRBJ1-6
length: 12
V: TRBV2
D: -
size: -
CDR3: CASSVANSPLHF
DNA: TGTGCCAGCAGTGTGGCTAATTCACCCCTCCACTTT

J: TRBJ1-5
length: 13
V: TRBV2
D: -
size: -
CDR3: CASSTGTPATQHF
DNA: TGTGCCAGCAGCACCGGGACACCTGCGACCCAGCATTTT

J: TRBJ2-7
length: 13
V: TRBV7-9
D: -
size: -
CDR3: CASSLAGQNEQYF
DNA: TGTGCCAGCAGCTTAGCCGGACAGAACGAGCAGTACTTC

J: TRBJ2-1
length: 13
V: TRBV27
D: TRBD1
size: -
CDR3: CASITTGGNEQFF
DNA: TGTGCCAGCATTACGACAGGGGGCAATGAGCAGTTCTTC

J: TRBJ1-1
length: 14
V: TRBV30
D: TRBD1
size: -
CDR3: CAWSAGTGNTEAFF
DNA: TGTGCCTGGAGTGCCGGGACAGGGAACACTGAAGCTTTCTTT

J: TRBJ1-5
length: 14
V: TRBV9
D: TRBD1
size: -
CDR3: CASSGGDRGQPQHF
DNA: TGTGCCAGCAGCGGGGGGGACAGGGGTCAGCCCCAGCATTTT

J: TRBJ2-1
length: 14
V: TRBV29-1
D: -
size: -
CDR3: CSVEGLGSYNEQFF
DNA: TGCAGCGTTGAGGGACTGGGCTCCTACAATGAGCAGTTCTTC

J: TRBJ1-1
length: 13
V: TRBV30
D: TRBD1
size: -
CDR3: CAGSKLRDSEAFF
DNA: TGTGCCGGATCAAAACTCCGGGACAGTGAAGCTTTCTTT

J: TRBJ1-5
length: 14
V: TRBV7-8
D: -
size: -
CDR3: CASSPGALNQPQHF
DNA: TGTGCCAGCAGCCCAGGGGCACTCAATCAGCCCCAGCATTTT

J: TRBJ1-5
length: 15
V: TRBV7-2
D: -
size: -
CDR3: CASSPETTGFQPQHF
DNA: TGTGCCAGCAGCCCGGAGACTACAGGGTTTCAGCCCCAGCATTTT

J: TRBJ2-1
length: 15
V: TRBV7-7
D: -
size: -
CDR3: CASSFSGATYNEQFF
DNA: TGTGCCAGCAGCTTTAGCGGAGCAACCTACAATGAGCAGTTCTTC

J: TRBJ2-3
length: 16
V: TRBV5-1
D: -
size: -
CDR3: CASSPRVTGATDTQYF
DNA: TGCGCCAGCAGCCCCCGGGTGACGGGAGCGACAGATACGCAGTATTTT

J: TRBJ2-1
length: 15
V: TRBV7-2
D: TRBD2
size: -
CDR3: CASSLASGGSNEQFF
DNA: TGTGCCAGCAGCTTAGCTAGCGGGGGGAGCAATGAGCAGTTCTTC

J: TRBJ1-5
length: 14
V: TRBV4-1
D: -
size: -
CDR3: CASSLDRSNQPQHF
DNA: TGCGCCAGCAGCCTTGATAGAAGCAATCAGCCCCAGCATTTT

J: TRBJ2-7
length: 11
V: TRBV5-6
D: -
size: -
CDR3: CASSRDYEQYF
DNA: TGTGCCAGCAGTCGGGACTACGAGCAGTACTTC

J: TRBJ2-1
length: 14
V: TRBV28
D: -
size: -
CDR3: CASGPGIGYNEQFF
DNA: TGTGCCAGCGGGCCGGGGATTGGCTACAATGAGCAGTTCTTC

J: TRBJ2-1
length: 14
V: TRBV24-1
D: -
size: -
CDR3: CATSDVTPRGEQFF
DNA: TGTGCCACCAGTGATGTGACACCCAGGGGTGAGCAGTTCTTC

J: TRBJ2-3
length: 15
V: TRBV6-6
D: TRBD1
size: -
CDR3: CASSYTGTVADTQYF
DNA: TGTGCCAGCAGTTACACCGGGACAGTGGCAGATACGCAGTATTTT

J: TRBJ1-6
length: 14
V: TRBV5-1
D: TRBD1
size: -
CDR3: CASSQDREGSPLHF
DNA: TGCGCCAGCAGCCAGGACAGGGAAGGCTCACCCCTCCACTTT

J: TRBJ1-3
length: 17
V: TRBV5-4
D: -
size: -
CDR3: CASSLGGTGTSGNTIYF
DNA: TGTGCCAGCAGCTTGGGGGGAACAGGGACCTCTGGAAACACCATATATTTT

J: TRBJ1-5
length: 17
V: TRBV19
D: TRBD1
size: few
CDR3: CASSIDRGSGKGPSQHF
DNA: TGTGCCAGTAGTATCGACAGGGGGTCCGGTAAGGGCCCGTCCCAGCATTTT

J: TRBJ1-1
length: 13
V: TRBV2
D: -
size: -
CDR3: CASSYGRGSEAFF
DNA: TGTGCCAGCAGTTACGGACGGGGAAGTGAAGCTTTCTTT

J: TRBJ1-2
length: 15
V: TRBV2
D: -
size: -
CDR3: CASSEALREGRGYTF
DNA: TGTGCCAGCAGTGAAGCGCTTCGGGAGGGCCGGGGCTACACCTTC

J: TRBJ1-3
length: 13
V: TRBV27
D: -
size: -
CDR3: CASSTNPGNTIYF
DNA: TGTGCCAGCAGCACAAACCCTGGAAACACCATATATTTT

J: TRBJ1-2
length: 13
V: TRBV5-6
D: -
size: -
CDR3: CASSLGAAGGYTF
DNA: TGTGCCAGCAGCTTGGGCGCGGCTGGGGGCTACACCTTC

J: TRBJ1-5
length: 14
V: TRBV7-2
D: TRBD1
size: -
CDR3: CASSLGDRAQPQHF
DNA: TGTGCCAGCAGCTTAGGGGACAGGGCTCAGCCCCAGCATTTT

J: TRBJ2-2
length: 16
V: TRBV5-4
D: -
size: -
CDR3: CASSLERASNTGELFF
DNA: TGTGCCAGCAGCTTGGAGCGGGCATCGAACACCGGGGAGCTGTTTTTT

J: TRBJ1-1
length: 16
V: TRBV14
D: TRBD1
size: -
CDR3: CASSPHRGGGNTEAFF
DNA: TGTGCCAGCAGCCCCCACAGGGGTGGTGGGAACACTGAAGCTTTCTTT

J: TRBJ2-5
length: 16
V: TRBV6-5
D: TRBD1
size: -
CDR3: CASSYSGTGEGETQYF
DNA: TGTGCCAGCAGTTACTCCGGGACAGGGGAGGGGGAGACCCAGTACTTC

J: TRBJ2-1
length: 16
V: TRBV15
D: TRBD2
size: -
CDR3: CATSRAGGGMYNEQFF
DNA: TGTGCCACCAGCAGAGCGGGCGGGGGGATGTACAATGAGCAGTTCTTC

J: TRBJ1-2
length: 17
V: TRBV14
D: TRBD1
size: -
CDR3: CASSQVLSSGGSYGYTF
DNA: TGTGCCAGCAGCCAAGTTTTGTCGTCAGGGGGCAGTTATGGCTACACCTTC

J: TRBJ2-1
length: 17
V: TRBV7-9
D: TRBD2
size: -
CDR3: CASSPGTSGLTDNEQFF
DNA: TGTGCCAGCAGCCCCGGGACTAGCGGGTTAACCGACAATGAGCAGTTCTTC

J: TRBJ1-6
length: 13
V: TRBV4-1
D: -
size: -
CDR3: CASSQGVRTPLHF
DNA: TGCGCCAGCAGCCAAGGGGTGAGGACACCCCTCCACTTT

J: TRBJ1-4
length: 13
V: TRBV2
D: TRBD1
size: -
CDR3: CASRTGLDEKLFF
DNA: TGTGCCAGCAGGACAGGGTTGGATGAAAAACTGTTTTTT

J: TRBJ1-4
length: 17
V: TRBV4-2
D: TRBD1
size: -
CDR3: CASSQGTGRISHEKLFF
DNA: TGTGCCAGCAGCCAGGGGACAGGGCGAATCAGTCATGAAAAACTGTTTTTT

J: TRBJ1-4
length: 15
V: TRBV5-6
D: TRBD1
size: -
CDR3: CASSVTGQENEKLFF
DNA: TGTGCCAGCAGCGTTACGGGACAGGAGAATGAAAAACTGTTTTTT

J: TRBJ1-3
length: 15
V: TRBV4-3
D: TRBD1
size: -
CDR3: CASSQGTGTGNTIYF
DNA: TGCGCCAGCAGCCAAGGGACAGGGACTGGAAACACCATATATTTT

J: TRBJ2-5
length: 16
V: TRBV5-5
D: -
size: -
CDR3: CASSPEGDLWEETQYF
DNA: TGTGCCAGCAGCCCGGAGGGCGATCTCTGGGAAGAGACCCAGTACTTC

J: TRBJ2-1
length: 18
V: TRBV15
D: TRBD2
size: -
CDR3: CATSRGLSSGGSYNEQFF
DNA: TGTGCCACCAGCAGAGGCTTGTCTAGCGGGGGGTCCTACAATGAGCAGTTCTTC

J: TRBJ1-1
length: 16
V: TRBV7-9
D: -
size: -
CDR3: CASSSGGGAMNTEAFF
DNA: TGTGCCAGCAGCTCCGGAGGCGGGGCCATGAACACTGAAGCTTTCTTT

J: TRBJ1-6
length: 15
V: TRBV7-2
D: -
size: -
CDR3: CASSSSGDGNSPLHF
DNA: TGTGCCAGCAGCAGTTCAGGGGATGGAAATTCACCCCTCCACTTT

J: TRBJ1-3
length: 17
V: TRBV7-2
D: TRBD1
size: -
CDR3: CASSPGGRGGSGNTIYF
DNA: TGTGCCAGCAGCCCAGGGGGTCGGGGGGGCTCTGGAAACACCATATATTTT

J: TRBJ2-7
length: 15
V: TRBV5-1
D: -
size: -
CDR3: CASSSLGGGFYEQYF
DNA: TGCGCCAGCAGCTCCCTAGGGGGGGGGTTTTACGAGCAGTACTTC

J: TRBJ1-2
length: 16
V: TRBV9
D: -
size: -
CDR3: CASSVGPYEGTYGYTF
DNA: TGTGCCAGCAGCGTAGGCCCTTATGAGGGTACTTATGGCTACACCTTC